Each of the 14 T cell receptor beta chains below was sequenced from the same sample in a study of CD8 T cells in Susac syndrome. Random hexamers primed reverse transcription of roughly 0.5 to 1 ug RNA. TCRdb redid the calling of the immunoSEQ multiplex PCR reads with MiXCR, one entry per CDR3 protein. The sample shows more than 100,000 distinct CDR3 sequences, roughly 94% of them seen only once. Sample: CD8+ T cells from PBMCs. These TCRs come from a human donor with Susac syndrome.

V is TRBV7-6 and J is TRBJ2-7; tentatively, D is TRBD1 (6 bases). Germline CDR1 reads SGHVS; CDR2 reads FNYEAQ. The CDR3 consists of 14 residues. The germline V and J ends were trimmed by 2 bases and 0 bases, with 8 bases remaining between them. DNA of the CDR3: TGTGCCAGCAGCTTAACACAGGGCTCCTACGAGCAGTACTTC. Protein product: CASSLTQGSYEQYF.

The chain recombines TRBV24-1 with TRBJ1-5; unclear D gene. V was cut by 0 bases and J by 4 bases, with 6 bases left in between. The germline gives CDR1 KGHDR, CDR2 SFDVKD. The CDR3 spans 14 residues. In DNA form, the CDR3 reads TGTGCCACCAGTGATTTGATGGGAAATCAGCCCCAGCATTTT. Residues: CATSDLMGNQPQHF.

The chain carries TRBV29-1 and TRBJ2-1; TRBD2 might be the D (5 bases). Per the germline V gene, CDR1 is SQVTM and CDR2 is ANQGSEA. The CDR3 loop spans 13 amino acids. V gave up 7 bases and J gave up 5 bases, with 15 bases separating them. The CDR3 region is CSARGITNNEQFF. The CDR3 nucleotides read TGCAGCGCCCGGGGTATCACTAACAATGAGCAGTTCTTC.

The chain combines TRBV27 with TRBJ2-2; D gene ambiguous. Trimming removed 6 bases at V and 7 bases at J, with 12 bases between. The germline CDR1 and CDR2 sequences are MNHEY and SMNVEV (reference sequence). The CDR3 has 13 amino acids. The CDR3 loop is CASRLLDVGELFF. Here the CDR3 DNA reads TGTGCCAGCAGACTGTTGGATGTCGGGGAGCTGTTTTTT.

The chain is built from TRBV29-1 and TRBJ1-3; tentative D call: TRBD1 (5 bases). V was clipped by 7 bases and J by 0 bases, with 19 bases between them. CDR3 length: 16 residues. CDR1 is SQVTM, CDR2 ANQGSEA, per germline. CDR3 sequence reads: CSAQGASDNSGNTIYF. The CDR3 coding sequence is TGCAGCGCCCAAGGGGCTTCCGACAACTCTGGAAACACCATATATTTT.

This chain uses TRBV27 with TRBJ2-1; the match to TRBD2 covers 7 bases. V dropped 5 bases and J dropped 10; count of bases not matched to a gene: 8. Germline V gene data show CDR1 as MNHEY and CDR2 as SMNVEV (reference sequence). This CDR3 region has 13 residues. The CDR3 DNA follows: TGTGCCAGCAGTCCCCGACTAGCCCCCGAGCAGTTCTTC. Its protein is CASSPRLAPEQFF.

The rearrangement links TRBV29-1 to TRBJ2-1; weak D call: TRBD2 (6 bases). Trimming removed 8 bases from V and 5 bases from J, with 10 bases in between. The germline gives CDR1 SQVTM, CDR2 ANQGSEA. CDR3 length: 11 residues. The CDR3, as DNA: TGCAGCCCGAGGAGGGACAATGAGCAGTTCTTC. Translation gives CSPRRDNEQFF.

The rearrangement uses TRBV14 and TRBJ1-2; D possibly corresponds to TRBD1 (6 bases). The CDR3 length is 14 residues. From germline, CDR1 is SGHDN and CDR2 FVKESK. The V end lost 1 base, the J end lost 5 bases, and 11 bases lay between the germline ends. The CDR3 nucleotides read TGTGCCAGCAGCCAAGGTGCGGGGGCGTATGGCTACACCTTC. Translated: CASSQGAGAYGYTF.

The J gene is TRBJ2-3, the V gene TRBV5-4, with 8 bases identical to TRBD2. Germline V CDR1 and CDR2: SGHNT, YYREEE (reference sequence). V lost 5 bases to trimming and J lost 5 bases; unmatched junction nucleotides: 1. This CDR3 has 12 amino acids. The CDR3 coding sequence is TGTGCCAGCAGTCGGGGGGGAGATACGCAGTATTTT. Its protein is CASSRGGDTQYF. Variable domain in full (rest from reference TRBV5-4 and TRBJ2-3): ETGVTQSPTHLIKTRGQQVTLRCSSQSGHNTVSWYQQALGQGPQFIFQYYREEENGRGNFPPRFSGLQFPNYSSELNVNALELDDSALYLCASSRGGDTQYFGPGTRLTVL.

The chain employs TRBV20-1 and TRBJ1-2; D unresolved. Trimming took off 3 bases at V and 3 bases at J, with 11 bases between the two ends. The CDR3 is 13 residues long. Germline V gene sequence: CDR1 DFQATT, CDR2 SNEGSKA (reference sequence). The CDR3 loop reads CSASGVSDYGYTF. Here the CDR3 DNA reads TGCAGTGCTAGTGGGGTATCGGACTATGGCTACACCTTC.

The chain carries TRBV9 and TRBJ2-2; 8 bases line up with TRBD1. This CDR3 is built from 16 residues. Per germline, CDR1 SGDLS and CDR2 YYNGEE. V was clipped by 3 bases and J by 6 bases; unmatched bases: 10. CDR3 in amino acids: CASSGGTGVFAGELFF. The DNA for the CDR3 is TGTGCCAGCAGCGGAGGGACAGGAGTTTTTGCCGGGGAGCTGTTTTTT. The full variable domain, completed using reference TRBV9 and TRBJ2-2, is DSGVTQTPKHLITATGQRVTLRCSPRSGDLSVYWYQQSLDQGLQFLIQYYNGEERAKGNILERFSAQQFPDLHSELNLSSLELGDSALYFCASSGGTGVFAGELFFGEGSRLTVL.

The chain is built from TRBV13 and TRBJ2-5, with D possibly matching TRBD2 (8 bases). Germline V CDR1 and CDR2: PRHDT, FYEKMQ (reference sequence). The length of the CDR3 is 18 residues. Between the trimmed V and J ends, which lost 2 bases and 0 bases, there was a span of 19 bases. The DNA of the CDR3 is TGTGCCAGCAGCTTAACCCCCGGGGGGGGACAGTACCAAGAGACCCAGTACTTC. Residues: CASSLTPGGGQYQETQYF.

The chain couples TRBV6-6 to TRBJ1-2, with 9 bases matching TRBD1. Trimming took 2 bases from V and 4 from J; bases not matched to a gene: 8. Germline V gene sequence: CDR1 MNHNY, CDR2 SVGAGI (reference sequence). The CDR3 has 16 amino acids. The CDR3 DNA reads TGTGCCAGCAGTTACGGGACACAGGGGGCTCCCTATGGCTACACCTTC. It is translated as CASSYGTQGAPYGYTF.

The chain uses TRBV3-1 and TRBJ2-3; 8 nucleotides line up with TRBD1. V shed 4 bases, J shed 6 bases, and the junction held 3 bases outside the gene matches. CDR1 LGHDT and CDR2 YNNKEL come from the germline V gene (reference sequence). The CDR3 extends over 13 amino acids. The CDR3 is CASSPGTGDTQYF. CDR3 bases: TGTGCCAGCAGCCCGGGGACAGGCGATACGCAGTATTTT.